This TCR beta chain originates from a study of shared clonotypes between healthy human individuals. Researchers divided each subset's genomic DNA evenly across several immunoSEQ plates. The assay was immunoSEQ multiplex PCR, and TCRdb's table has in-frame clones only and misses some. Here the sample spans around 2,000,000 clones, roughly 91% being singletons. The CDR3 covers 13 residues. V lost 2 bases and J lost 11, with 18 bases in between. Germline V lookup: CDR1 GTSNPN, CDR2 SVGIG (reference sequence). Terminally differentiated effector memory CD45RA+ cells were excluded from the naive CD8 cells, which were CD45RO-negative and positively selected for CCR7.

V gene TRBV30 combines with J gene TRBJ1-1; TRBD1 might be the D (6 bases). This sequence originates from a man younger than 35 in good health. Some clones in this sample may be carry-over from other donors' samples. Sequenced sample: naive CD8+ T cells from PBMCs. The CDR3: CAWSLPPGAAAFF. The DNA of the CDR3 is TGTGCCTGGAGTCTTCCCCCGGGGGCAGCGGCTTTCTTT.